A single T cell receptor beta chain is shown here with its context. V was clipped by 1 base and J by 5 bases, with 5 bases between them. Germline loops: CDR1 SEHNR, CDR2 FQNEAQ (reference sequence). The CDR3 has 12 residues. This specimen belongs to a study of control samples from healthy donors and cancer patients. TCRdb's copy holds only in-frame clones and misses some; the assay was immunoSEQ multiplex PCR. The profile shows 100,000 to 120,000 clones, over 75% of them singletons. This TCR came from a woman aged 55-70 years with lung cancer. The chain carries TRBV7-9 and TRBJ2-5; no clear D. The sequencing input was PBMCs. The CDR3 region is CASSLGVETQYF. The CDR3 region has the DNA TGTGCCAGCAGCTTAGGGGTGGAGACCCAGTACTTC.